This passage covers 24 T cell receptor beta chains from one sample sequenced in a study of patients and donors after allogeneic stem cell transplantation. MiXCR, run by TCRdb on the RT-PCR reads, gives a single entry per CDR3 protein. The sample holds about 400,000 distinct CDR3 sequences, about a sixth seen once. Sequencing was carried out using blood, either unsorted or a sorted T cell fraction (not recorded which). The receptors stem from a human donor who was either an allogeneic HSCT recipient or a stem cell or donor lymphocyte infusion donor (not recorded which). It is not recorded whose cells these are; they may come from a transplant donor.

This clonotype was recorded at least ten times. The CDR3 is CASSLGLRETIYF. CDR3 nucleotide sequence: TGTGCCAGCAGTTTGGGGCTGCGGGAAACCATATATTTT. V usage is TRBV12-3 or TRBV12-4 and J usage is TRBJ1-3; possibly TRBD1 for D (5 bases). The CDR3 consists of 13 residues. The germline V and J ends were trimmed by 3 bases and 10 bases, with 13 bases remaining between them.

V and J are TRBV4-1 and TRBJ2-1; D tentatively reads TRBD1 or TRBD2 (7 bases each). Trimming took off 0 bases at V and 0 bases at J, with 15 bases between the two ends. Germline loops: CDR1 MGHRA, CDR2 YSYEKL. The CDR3 runs 18 residues. The CDR3 DNA follows: TGCGCCAGCAGCCAAGATAAGGGCAGGGGGGGCTCCTACAATGAGCAGTTCTTC. Protein sequence: CASSQDKGRGGSYNEQFF.

This clonotype was seen only a few times. V and J are TRBV13 and TRBJ1-3; a possible D gene is TRBD1 (6 bases). The ends were cut back, 4 bases at V and 0 bases at J, with 10 bases in the middle. Looked up from germline, CDR1 is PRHDT and CDR2 is FYEKMQ (reference sequence). The CDR3 runs 15 residues. CDR3 residues: CASSSLQGSGNTIYF. The CDR3 nucleotides are TGTGCCAGCAGCTCGCTACAGGGCTCTGGAAACACCATATATTTT. The entire variable domain, with the rest obtained from reference TRBV13 and TRBJ1-3, is as follows: AAGVIQSPRHLIKEKRETATLKCYPIPRHDTVYWYQQGPGQDPQFLISFYEKMQSDKGSIPDRFSAQQFSDYHSELNMSSLELGDSALYFCASSSLQGSGNTIYFGEGSWLTVV.

This clonotype was counted a single time. The rearrangement joins TRBV12-3 or TRBV12-4 to TRBJ2-7, with 11 bases lining up with TRBD2. This CDR3 comprises 13 residues. J lost 8 bases, V lost 1 base, and 1 base had no gene match. The CDR3 is CASSLGLAGKQYF. DNA for the CDR3: TGTGCCAGCAGTTTAGGACTAGCGGGAAAGCAGTACTTC.

Here the CDR3 DNA reads TGTGCCAGCAGCCAAGATCCGCTGGGGACTAGCGGTTACAATGAGCAGTTCTTC. Protein: CASSQDPLGTSGYNEQFF. The V gene is TRBV3-1, the J gene TRBJ2-1; 11 nucleotides align to TRBD2. V gave up 0 bases and J gave up 4 bases; unmatched junction bases: 8. The CDR3 spans 18 residues. In germline, CDR1 is LGHDT, CDR2 YNNKEL (reference sequence).

The chain joins TRBV20-1 to TRBJ1-5; no firm D call. This CDR3 has 14 residues. Germline loops: CDR1 DFQATT, CDR2 SNEGSKA (reference sequence). Trimming took off 1 base at V and 6 bases at J, with 13 bases between the two ends. The CDR3 DNA sequence: TGCAGTGCTAGAGTAGTAACAGACCTTCAGCCCCAGCATTTT. Translated: CSARVVTDLQPQHF.

The chain uses TRBV4-2 and TRBJ2-5; D may correspond to TRBD1 or TRBD2 (6 bases each). The germline V and J ends were trimmed by 1 base and 5 bases, with 14 bases remaining between them. Germline values: CDR1 LGHNA, CDR2 YNFKEQ. The CDR3 loop spans 15 amino acids. The CDR3 here is CASSQGEGGKETQYF. The DNA of the CDR3 is TGTGCCAGCAGCCAAGGTGAAGGGGGGAAGGAGACCCAGTACTTC.

The V and J genes are TRBV3-1 and TRBJ2-5, with D unresolved. The germline V gene has CDR1 LGHDT and CDR2 YNNKEL (reference sequence). The CDR3 extends over 14 amino acids. The ends were cut back, 4 bases at V and 6 bases at J, with 15 bases in the middle. The CDR3 here is CASSRVSARKTQYF. CDR3 DNA sequence: TGTGCCAGCAGCCGCGTAAGCGCGAGGAAGACCCAGTACTTC.

There are a few counts of this clonotype. A read error may explain this, as a much larger clone is one base away. The genes are TRBV6-2 or TRBV6-3 and TRBJ2-7, with D tentatively TRBD1 (5 bases). Germline V lookup: CDR1 MNHEY, CDR2 SVGEGT. The V and J ends lost 6 bases and 0 bases respectively, with 9 bases between them. CDR3 length: 13 residues. CDR3 coding DNA: TGTGCCAGCAGCTGGGGCATCTCCTACGAGCAGTACTTC. Translating it yields CASSWGISYEQYF.

This clonotype was counted only a few times. This rearrangement joins TRBV12-3 or TRBV12-4 to TRBJ1-5, with D hard to call. The V and J ends lost 5 bases and 4 bases respectively, with 9 bases between them. The CDR3 extends over 13 amino acids. The CDR3 bases are TGTGCCAGCAGTAACCGCTTAAATCAGCCCCAGCATTTT. This encodes CASSNRLNQPQHF.

In its sample, this clonotype was seen a few times. This chain links TRBV28 with TRBJ2-7; the D gene is possibly TRBD2 (6 bases). Germline V gene sequence: CDR1 MDHEN, CDR2 SYDVKM. The germline V and J ends were trimmed by 5 bases and 2 bases, with 19 bases remaining between them. The CDR3 consists of 16 residues. The CDR3 DNA reads as TGTGCCAGCAGTGATTGGGCCGGGACTGTCGCCTACGAGCAGTACTTC. Translating it yields CASSDWAGTVAYEQYF.

This clonotype was recorded a few times. V is TRBV3-1 and J is TRBJ1-5; D gene unclear. The ends were cut back, 0 bases at V and 2 bases at J, with 11 bases in the middle. Germline V gene data show CDR1 as LGHDT and CDR2 as YNNKEL (reference sequence). The length of the CDR3 is 16 residues. CDR3 DNA: TGTGCCAGCAGCCAAGATCTTGGCCAGGGCAATCAGCCCCAGCATTTT. Amino acids: CASSQDLGQGNQPQHF.

The V gene is TRBV30, the J gene TRBJ1-1; unclear D gene. From germline, CDR1 is GTSNPN and CDR2 SVGIG (reference sequence). The CDR3 contains 15 residues. V shed 0 bases and J shed 0 bases, with 11 bases lying between them. CDR3 protein: CAWSVLGLVNTEAFF. Here the CDR3 DNA reads TGTGCCTGGAGTGTACTTGGGCTCGTGAACACTGAAGCTTTCTTT.

This clonotype was counted at least ten times. This chain connects TRBV10-3 to TRBJ2-7, with 9 bases fitting TRBD1. This CDR3 spans 15 amino acids. V lost 4 bases to trimming and J lost 2 bases; unmatched junction nucleotides: 6. Germline-derived CDR1 and CDR2 are ENHRY and SYGVKD. CDR3 sequence: CAISARDRETYEQYF. The CDR3 bases are TGTGCCATCAGTGCCCGGGACAGGGAAACCTACGAGCAGTACTTC.

This clonotype has a handful of counts. In DNA, the CDR3 is TGCAGTGCTTGGACCTCCTACGAGCAGTACTTC. Translated: CSAWTSYEQYF. The V call is TRBV20-1, the J call TRBJ2-7; D remains unclear. Germline CDR1 is DFQATT and CDR2 is SNEGSKA (reference sequence). The CDR3 is 11 residues long. Trimming removed 5 bases from V and 0 bases from J, with 5 bases in between.

J is TRBJ2-3 and V is TRBV11-2; 9 bases align to TRBD2. Germline V lookup: CDR1 SGHAT, CDR2 FQNNGV. The CDR3 runs 17 residues. V dropped 1 base and J dropped 2; count of bases not matched to a gene: 7. As DNA, the CDR3 is TGTGCCAGCAGCTTAGTGGGGGCGGGAGGGCCCACAGATACGCAGTATTTT. Its translation is CASSLVGAGGPTDTQYF.

This clonotype was counted between two and nine times. The chain uses TRBV6-2 or TRBV6-3 and TRBJ2-3; D is ambiguous. V lost 6 bases, J lost 7 bases, and 11 bases lay in between. Germline V lookup: CDR1 MNHEY, CDR2 SVGEGT. This CDR3 is 12 amino acids long. CDR3 bases: TGTGCCAGCAGCCCAAGATTACATACGCAGTATTTT. This gives the protein CASSPRLHTQYF.

V gene TRBV12-3 or TRBV12-4 combines with J gene TRBJ2-1, with 11 bases lining up with TRBD2. CDR3 length: 17 amino acids. After removal of 6 bases from V and 7 bases from J, the junction contained 14 bases not matched to a gene. The CDR3 sequence: CASRPRGLAGGTNEQFF. CDR3 DNA: TGTGCCAGCAGGCCCCGTGGGCTAGCGGGGGGTACGAATGAGCAGTTCTTC.

CDR3 in DNA: TGTGCCAGCAGCTTAACCGAGGGGTTCAGCACAGATACGCAGTATTTT. This encodes CASSLTEGFSTDTQYF. The chain employs TRBV13 and TRBJ2-3; either TRBD1 or TRBD2 may fit D (5 bases each). Trimming took 2 bases from V and 0 from J, leaving 12 bases between them. The germline V gene has CDR1 PRHDT and CDR2 FYEKMQ (reference sequence). The CDR3 totals 16 residues.

The rearrangement uses TRBV20-1 and TRBJ1-2; no definite D call. Per germline, CDR1 DFQATT and CDR2 SNEGSKA (reference sequence). The CDR3 contains 13 residues. V shed 5 bases and J shed 5 bases, with 15 bases lying between them. CDR3 sequence reads: CSAPRRESYGYTF. The DNA for the CDR3 is TGCAGTGCTCCTAGACGGGAAAGTTATGGCTACACCTTC.

CDR3 sequence reads: CASSFLAGAYNEQFF. The CDR3 nucleotides read TGTGCCAGCAGCTTCCTAGCGGGGGCCTACAATGAGCAGTTCTTC. V usage is TRBV7-9 and J usage is TRBJ2-1, with TRBD2 matching over 10 bases. CDR1 is SEHNR and CDR2 is FQNEAQ in the germline V gene (reference sequence). The CDR3 totals 15 residues. Trimming removed 3 bases from V and 2 bases from J; junction bases left unmatched: 1.

The chain is built from TRBV5-6 and TRBJ2-7; D unclear. The germline CDR1 and CDR2 sequences are SGHDT and YYEEEE. This CDR3 has 13 amino acids. With 4 bases removed from V and 2 bases from J, the gap between germline ends came to 10 bases. The CDR3 DNA reads as TGTGCCAGCAGCCTCGTACCAACCTACGAGCAGTACTTC. Amino acids: CASSLVPTYEQYF. Based on the CDR3 plus reference TRBV5-6 and TRBJ2-7, the full variable domain is DAGVTQSPTHLIKTRGQQVTLRCSPKSGHDTVSWYQQALGQGPQFIFQYYEEEERQRGNFPDRFSGHQFPNYSSELNVNALLLGDSALYLCASSLVPTYEQYFGPGTRLTVT.

This chain uses TRBV3-1 with TRBJ1-5; 7 bases map to TRBD1. CDR3 length equals 14 residues. The V gene's germline CDR1 is LGHDT and CDR2 YNNKEL (reference sequence). V shed 3 bases, J shed 7 bases, and the junction held 6 bases outside the gene matches. The CDR3 coding sequence is TGTGCCAGCAGCCAGTCCCAGGGGGTCCAGCCCCAGCATTTT. Protein: CASSQSQGVQPQHF.

J is TRBJ2-7 and V is TRBV20-1; D might be TRBD1 (6 bases). Germline assignment: CDR1 DFQATT and CDR2 SNEGSKA (reference sequence). This CDR3 is 13 amino acids long. V shed 3 bases and J shed 2 bases, with 11 bases lying between them. The CDR3 DNA reads TGCAGTGCTAGTCCCGGGACACCCTACGAGCAGTACTTC. Protein product: CSASPGTPYEQYF.